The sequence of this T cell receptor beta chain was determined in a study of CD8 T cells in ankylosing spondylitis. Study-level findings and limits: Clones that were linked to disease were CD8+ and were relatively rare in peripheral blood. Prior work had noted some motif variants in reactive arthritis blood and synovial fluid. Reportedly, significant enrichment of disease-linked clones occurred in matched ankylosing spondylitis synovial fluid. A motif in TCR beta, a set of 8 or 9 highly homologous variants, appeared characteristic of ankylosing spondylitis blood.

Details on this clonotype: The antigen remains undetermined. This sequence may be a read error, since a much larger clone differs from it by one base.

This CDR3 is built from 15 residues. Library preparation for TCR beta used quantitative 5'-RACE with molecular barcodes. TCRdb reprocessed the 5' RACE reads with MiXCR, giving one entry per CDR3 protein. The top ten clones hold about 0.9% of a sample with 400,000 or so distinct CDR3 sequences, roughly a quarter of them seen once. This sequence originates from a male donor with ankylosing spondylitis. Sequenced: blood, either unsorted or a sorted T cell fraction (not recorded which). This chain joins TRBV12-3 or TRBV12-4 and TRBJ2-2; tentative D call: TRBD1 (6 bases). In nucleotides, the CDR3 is TGTGCCAGCAGTTTGTGGCAGGGGAACACCGAGGAGCTGTTTTTT. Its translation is CASSLWQGNTEELFF.